This TCR beta chain was sequenced in a study of breast tumors, draining lymph nodes, adjacent tissues. General observations from the study: Data only fit, rather than demonstrated, lymph node origin of most tumor T cells. Tumor TCR diversity was below lymph nodes but above nontumor tissue.

Ten or more counts support this clonotype. The antigen remains undetermined. The CDR3 is 12 residues long. Germline CDR1 SGHTA, CDR2 FQGTGA. V lost 2 bases and J lost 4, with 5 bases in between. TCRdb recomputed calls from the multiplex PCR reads with MiXCR, one row per CDR3 protein. This sample has 100,000 or so distinct CDR3 sequences; 21% occur once, and the top ten carry approximately 1.3%. The lymph nodes were axillary draining lymph nodes from breast cancer patients. This receptor was taken from a female donor with breast cancer. Some clones in this sample may be carry-over from other donors' samples. Material for sequencing was axillary lymph node tissue. This sequence joins TRBV7-3 and TRBJ2-5; D ambiguous. The CDR3 sequence: CASSLVGETQYF. The CDR3, as DNA: TGTGCCAGCAGCTTAGTTGGAGAGACCCAGTACTTC. The variable domain in full, completed from reference TRBV7-3 and TRBJ2-5, reads GAGVSQTPSNKVTEKGKYVELRCDPISGHTALYWYRQSLGQGPEFLIYFQGTGAADDSGLPNDRFFAVRPEGSVSTLKIQRTERGDSAVYLCASSLVGETQYFGPGTRLLVL.